Following are 4 T cell receptor beta chains from one sample sequenced in a study of T-cell memory formation after mild COVID-19. TCRdb re-called the 5' RACE reads with MiXCR, one entry per CDR3 protein. The sample has around 340,000 distinct CDR3 sequences; under 15% are singletons. The sequencing input was PBMCs or a T cell subset sorted from them (not recorded which). These receptors all stem from a man younger than 35 who had mild COVID-19 (a few samples of this study predate the infection). Cell type and time point are not known.

The gene calls are TRBV15 and TRBJ2-7; D is unclear. Germline V lookup: CDR1 LNHNV, CDR2 YYDKDF (reference sequence). This CDR3 has 15 residues. V was cut by 0 bases and J by 1 base, with 10 bases left in between. For the CDR3, the DNA is TGTGCCACCAGCAGAGATAAGGGAACTTCCTACGAGCAGTACTTC. The encoded protein is CATSRDKGTSYEQYF.

V and J are TRBV5-1 and TRBJ1-5; tentative D call: TRBD1 (5 bases). Trimming took 0 bases from V and 2 from J, leaving 9 bases between them. In germline, CDR1 is SGHRS, CDR2 YFSETQ. The CDR3 covers 15 residues. Here the CDR3 reads CASSLEGARNQPQHF. The CDR3 nucleotides are TGCGCCAGCAGCTTGGAAGGGGCTCGCAATCAGCCCCAGCATTTT.

Ten or more counts support this clonotype. The rearrangement links TRBV7-2 to TRBJ2-6; D gene unclear. CDR3 length: 15 amino acids. The V end was cut by 5 bases, the J end by 0 bases, with 8 bases between. The germline V gene has CDR1 SGHTA and CDR2 FQGNSA. The CDR3 DNA sequence: TGTGCCAGCAGCCCAGGAATCTCTGGGGCCAACGTCCTGACTTTC. It translates to CASSPGISGANVLTF.

The chain combines TRBV19 with TRBJ2-6, with D unresolved. CDR1 LNHDA and CDR2 SQIVND come from the germline V gene (reference sequence). This CDR3 comprises 17 residues. V was clipped by 6 bases and J by 0 bases, with 15 bases between them. DNA of the CDR3: TGTGCCAGTAGCTCGGCGTCGGTTTTCTCTGGGGCCAACGTCCTGACTTTC. Its protein is CASSSASVFSGANVLTF.